A selection of T cell receptor beta chains follows, all from one sample in a study of blood T cell repertoires in COVID-19. TCRdb's table, derived via immunoSEQ multiplex PCR, lists solely in-frame clones and lacks some. The top ten hold 6.5% to 7.5% of the sample, which has around 76,000 clones, 75% to 85% seen once. The sample taken for sequencing was peripheral blood. These receptors all stem from a man aged 25-45 years with COVID-19, enrolled during active disease. Both conserved end residues are part of each CDR3. The D gene is left open where the match is weak. Expanded clones are given a class, and other clones once, few, many or no size at all.

D gene	V gene	clone size	J gene	CDR3 protein	CDR3 DNA
.	TRBV28	.	TRBJ1-1	CASSSSRNTEAFF	TGTGCCAGCAGTAGCTCTAGGAACACTGAAGCTTTCTTT
TRBD2	TRBV7-8	.	TRBJ2-5	CASTPLAGAGETQYF	TGTGCCAGCACCCCACTAGCGGGGGCCGGGGAGACCCAGTACTTC
.	TRBV6-2/TRBV6-3	.	TRBJ2-7	CASSMALPYEQYF	TGTGCCAGCAGTATGGCCCTCCCCTACGAGCAGTACTTC
TRBD1	TRBV6-2/TRBV6-3	.	TRBJ1-2	CASSWGTGGGGGYTF	TGTGCCAGCAGTTGGGGGACAGGGGGAGGAGGAGGCTACACCTTC
.	TRBV7-2	.	TRBJ2-7	CASSGGFSYEQYF	TGTGCCAGCAGCGGCGGGTTCTCCTACGAGCAGTACTTC
TRBD2	TRBV4-1	.	TRBJ2-7	CASSQPGLAGVGPYEQYF	TGCGCCAGCAGCCAACCGGGACTAGCGGGAGTAGGGCCCTACGAGCAGTACTTC
.	TRBV27	.	TRBJ1-6	CASSLSGGEFGSPLHF	TGTGCCAGCAGTTTATCGGGGGGGGAATTCGGTTCACCCCTCCACTTT
TRBD1	TRBV28	.	TRBJ1-5	CASSLKQGEVGGNQPQHF	TGTGCCAGCAGTTTAAAACAGGGGGAAGTTGGGGGCAATCAGCCCCAGCATTTT
TRBD2	TRBV30	.	TRBJ2-1	CAWGKLAGGNEQFF	TGTGCCTGGGGAAAACTAGCGGGAGGGAATGAGCAGTTCTTC
TRBD1	TRBV19	once	TRBJ2-7	CASSLQGAYYEQYF	TGTGCCAGTAGTCTACAGGGGGCCTACTACGAGCAGTACTTC
TRBD1	TRBV4-1	.	TRBJ2-3	CASSLGQGAGEDTQYF	TGCGCCAGCAGCCTGGGACAGGGGGCAGGAGAAGATACGCAGTATTTT
TRBD2	TRBV5-1	.	TRBJ2-1	CASSPMREVLNEQFF	TGCGCCAGCAGCCCCATGCGGGAGGTGTTGAATGAGCAGTTCTTC
TRBD2	TRBV10-3	.	TRBJ2-2	CASRGLAGNTGELFF	TGTGCCTCCCGTGGGCTAGCGGGAAACACCGGGGAGCTGTTTTTT
TRBD1	TRBV5-4	.	TRBJ1-4	CASSRTGGATNEKLFF	TGTGCCAGCAGCCGGACAGGGGGTGCAACTAATGAAAAACTGTTTTTT
.	TRBV18	.	TRBJ1-1	CASSPLPWRMNTEAFF	TGTGCCAGCTCACCACTGCCTTGGCGGATGAACACTGAAGCTTTCTTT
TRBD2	TRBV5-4	.	TRBJ2-1	CASSLVYGRGYNEQFF	TGTGCCAGCAGCTTGGTTTATGGGAGGGGCTACAATGAGCAGTTCTTC
.	TRBV2	few	TRBJ1-1	CASSRDRLNTEAFF	TGTGCCAGCAGTCGTGACAGGCTGAACACTGAAGCTTTCTTT
TRBD1	TRBV19	.	TRBJ1-1	CASSKTGENTEAFF	TGTGCCAGTAGTAAAACAGGGGAGAACACTGAAGCTTTCTTT
TRBD1	TRBV28	.	TRBJ1-1	CASSLGTGLTNTEAFF	TGTGCCAGCAGTTTAGGGACAGGGTTGACGAACACTGAAGCTTTCTTT
.	TRBV30	.	TRBJ2-7	CAWSVKGDDEQYF	TGTGCCTGGAGTGTAAAGGGGGACGACGAGCAGTACTTC
TRBD1	TRBV28	once	TRBJ1-2	CASSSRTRRRGLSGYTF	TGTGCCAGCAGCTCCCGAACACGACGGAGGGGGCTTTCTGGCTACACCTTC
.	TRBV15	.	TRBJ2-4	CATSRDLASILNIQYF	TGTGCCACCAGCAGAGATCTTGCGAGCATCTTAAACATTCAGTACTTC
.	TRBV27	many	TRBJ2-5	CASSPRHTQETQYF	TGTGCCAGCAGTCCGAGACATACTCAAGAGACCCAGTACTTC